These 8 T cell receptor beta chains share one sample of origin, sequenced in a study of glioma-infiltrating T cells. Amplification of TCR alpha and beta CDR3 regions from RNA used iRepertoire nested multiplex PCR. TCRdb passed the multiplex PCR reads through MiXCR, listing each CDR3 protein once. The sample lists about 180,000 distinct CDR3 sequences; roughly two fifths were seen once. Material: glioma tissue, nonneoplastic brain tissue, or PBMCs (not recorded which). These receptors came from a human donor with low-grade glioma or glioblastoma, undergoing nonglioma brain surgery, or in good health (not recorded which).

Regarding this clonotype: One end of the junction fails to match germline, which may point to a read error. The chain carries TRBV27 and TRBJ2-4, with D perhaps TRBD1 or TRBD2 (5 bases each). Germline lookup yields CDR1 MNHEY and CDR2 SMNVEV (reference sequence). The CDR3 is 17 residues long. The CDR3 nucleotides read TGTGTCAGCACCTCAAGATGGGGGTCATTGGCCAAAAACATTCAGTACTTC. Translating gives CVSTSRWGSLAKNIQYF.

A note on this clonotype: A much larger clonotype is one base distant, so this may be a read error. The J gene is TRBJ2-5, the V gene TRBV19; D not resolved. Germline CDR1 reads LNHDA; CDR2 reads SQIVND (reference sequence). CDR3 size: 14 residues. CDR3 in amino acids: CARSIDQRVETQYF. CDR3 in DNA: TGTGCCAGAAGTATAGATCAAAGGGTAGAGACCCAGTACTTC.

Ten or more counts support this clonotype. The chain combines TRBV28 with TRBJ2-2; TRBD2 is a possible D gene (6 bases). The CDR3 runs to 18 residues. Trimming removed 1 base at V and 1 base at J, with 16 bases between. Germline CDR1 reads MDHEN; CDR2 reads SYDVKM. The CDR3 loop reads CASSLLGGERLNTGELFF. DNA of the CDR3: TGTGCCAGCAGTTTATTAGGAGGGGAGAGATTGAACACCGGGGAGCTGTTTTTT.

This clonotype has more than one count but fewer than ten. The chain carries TRBV19 and TRBJ2-3, with D perhaps TRBD2 (5 bases). The CDR3 contains 14 residues. Germline CDR1 LNHDA, CDR2 SQIVND (reference sequence). V gave up 11 bases and J gave up 4 bases, with 19 bases separating them. The CDR3 sequence: CASKTNHQSDTQYF. CDR3 DNA sequence: TGTGCCTCGAAGACTAATCATCAGTCAGATACGCAGTATTTT.

This chain connects TRBV19 to TRBJ2-7; 10 positions match TRBD2. The germline V gene has CDR1 LNHDA and CDR2 SQIVND (reference sequence). J was trimmed by 1 base and V by 4 bases; bases with no gene match: 4. This CDR3 spans 15 amino acids. The CDR3 loop reads CASSTTLAGSYEQYF. The CDR3, as DNA: TGTGCCAGTAGTACCACACTAGCGGGATCCTACGAGCAGTACTTC.

The chain links TRBV12-3 or TRBV12-4 to TRBJ2-1; 9 bases line up with TRBD1. This CDR3 contains 15 residues. With V trimmed by 6 bases and J by 4 bases, 7 bases remained unmatched. For the CDR3, the DNA is TGTGCCAGCAGGTTAACAGGGGGCGGGTACAATGAGCAGTTCTTC. Amino acids: CASRLTGGGYNEQFF.

A note on this clonotype: Since a much larger clone is just one base distant, this may be a read error. This sequence joins TRBV20-1 and TRBJ2-1; perhaps TRBD1 as D (6 bases). CDR1 DFQATT and CDR2 SNEGSKA come from the germline V gene (reference sequence). CDR3 length: 15 amino acids. In DNA, the CDR3 is TGCGGTGCTGAAAACAGGGCGGCAGTGTATCGTGAGCAGTTCTTC. It codes for CGAENRAAVYREQFF.

This clonotype was found many times. The chain uses TRBV6-1 and TRBJ2-7, with D possibly TRBD2 on 6 matching bases. The CDR3 has 17 residues. CDR1 is MNHNS and CDR2 is SASEGT in the germline V gene. V gave up 5 bases and J gave up 1 base, with 21 bases separating them. The CDR3 DNA follows: TGTGCCAGCAGTTATTCCGCCGTGAGGGCGGGATCCTACGAGCAGTACTTC. As protein: CASSYSAVRAGSYEQYF.